A selection of T cell receptor beta chains follows, all from one sample in a study of blood T cell repertoires in COVID-19. Method: immunoSEQ multiplex PCR; TCRdb's copy keeps in-frame clones and lacks some. The repertoire holds fewer than 110,000 clones, 88% seen once, with about 3.5% in the top ten. Sequenced sample: peripheral blood. The source of these receptors is a human donor in a cohort sampled during active COVID-19. Each CDR3 is given with its conserved first and last residue. Fields, in order: J gene, clone size, D gene, V gene, CDR3 length, CDR3 protein, CDR3 DNA. D genes are given only for firm matches. Not all rows give a size; the values are once, few, many and, for expanded clones, a class.

J: TRBJ2-7
size: -
D: TRBD2
V: TRBV29-1
length: 17
CDR3: CSVETPRPSGGVYEQYF
DNA: TGCAGCGTTGAAACCCCCAGGCCTAGCGGGGGGGTCTACGAGCAGTACTTC

J: TRBJ2-6
size: -
D: -
V: TRBV14
length: 15
CDR3: CASSPSPPGANVLTF
DNA: TGTGCCAGCAGCCCAAGCCCCCCTGGGGCCAACGTCCTGACTTTC

J: TRBJ2-5
size: -
D: -
V: TRBV12-3/TRBV12-4
length: 13
CDR3: CASSLRQQETQYF
DNA: TGTGCCAGCAGTTTACGACAGCAAGAGACCCAGTACTTC

J: TRBJ1-2
size: -
D: -
V: TRBV18
length: 15
CDR3: CASSLQTDSAYGYTF
DNA: TGTGCCAGCTCACTTCAGACAGATTCTGCCTATGGCTACACCTTC

J: TRBJ1-2
size: -
D: TRBD1
V: TRBV5-6
length: 15
CDR3: CASSSLGQGLRGYTF
DNA: TGTGCCAGCAGCTCACTTGGACAGGGCCTAAGGGGCTACACCTTC

J: TRBJ2-2
size: -
D: TRBD2
V: TRBV10-1
length: 16
CDR3: CASSPSSGGNTGELFF
DNA: TGCGCCAGCAGCCCCAGTAGCGGGGGAAACACCGGGGAGCTGTTTTTT

J: TRBJ2-7
size: -
D: TRBD1
V: TRBV7-6
length: 14
CDR3: CASSPGQVLYEQYF
DNA: TGTGCCAGCAGCCCAGGACAGGTCCTCTACGAGCAGTACTTC

J: TRBJ2-3
size: -
D: TRBD2
V: TRBV27
length: 16
CDR3: CASSFRTSGSPDTQYF
DNA: TGTGCCAGCAGTTTCAGGACTAGCGGGAGCCCAGATACGCAGTATTTT

J: TRBJ2-5
size: -
D: -
V: TRBV5-8
length: 10
CDR3: CATQTRFQYF
DNA: TGTGCCACCCAGACACGGTTTCAGTACTTC

J: TRBJ1-3
size: few
D: -
V: TRBV4-1
length: 18
CDR3: CASSPIVQEQGTGNTIYF
DNA: TGCGCCAGCAGCCCAATTGTACAAGAACAGGGAACTGGAAACACCATATATTTT